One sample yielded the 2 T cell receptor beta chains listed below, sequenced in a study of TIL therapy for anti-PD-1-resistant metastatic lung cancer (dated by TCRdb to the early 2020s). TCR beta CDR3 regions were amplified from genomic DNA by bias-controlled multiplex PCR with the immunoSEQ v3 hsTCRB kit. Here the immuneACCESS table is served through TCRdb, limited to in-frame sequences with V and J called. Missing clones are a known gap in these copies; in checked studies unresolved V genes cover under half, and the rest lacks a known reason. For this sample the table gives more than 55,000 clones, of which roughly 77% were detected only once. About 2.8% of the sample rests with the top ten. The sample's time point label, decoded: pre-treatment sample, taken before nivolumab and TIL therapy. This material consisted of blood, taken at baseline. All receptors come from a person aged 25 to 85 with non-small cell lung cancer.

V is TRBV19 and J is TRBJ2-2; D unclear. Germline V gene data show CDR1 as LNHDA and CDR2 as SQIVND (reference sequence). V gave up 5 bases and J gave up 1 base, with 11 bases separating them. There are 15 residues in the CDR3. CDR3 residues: CASSRTGLNTGELFF. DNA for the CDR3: TGTGCCAGTAGTCGGACCGGTCTGAACACCGGGGAGCTGTTTTTT.

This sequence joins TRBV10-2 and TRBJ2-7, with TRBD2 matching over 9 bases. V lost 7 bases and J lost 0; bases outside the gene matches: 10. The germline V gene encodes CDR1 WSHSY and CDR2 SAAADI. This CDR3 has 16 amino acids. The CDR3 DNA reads TGCGCCAGCATGACTAGCGGCAAGAGTTTCTCCTACGAGCAGTACTTC. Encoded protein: CASMTSGKSFSYEQYF.